This T cell receptor beta chain derives from a study of cytomegalovirus exposure and HLA in healthy donors. With regard to this clone: The antigen is not known.

Study observations and caveats: Some TCR beta chains (around 180 of them) were listed as cytomegalovirus-associated. A later analysis by the authors found several of the most significant clusters apparently linked to common viral pathogens.

The PCR employed 60 Vbeta primers together with 13 Jbeta primers. How the authors handled the data: In a later analysis, around 11 million of approximately 81 million unique beta chains occurred in at least two donors. TCRdb's table, derived via immunoSEQ multiplex PCR, lists solely in-frame clones and lacks some. The D gene and trimming were derived from the DNA, and the V and J assignments and clone size from that table. The repertoire includes about 140,000 clones, roughly 72% of them detected once, and roughly 1.9% sits in the top ten. Looked up from germline, CDR1 is LGHNA and CDR2 is YSLEER. The CDR3 has 14 amino acids. The ends lost 1 base at V and 8 bases at J; junction bases unmatched: 7.

Specimen: PBMCs. This TCR came from a man between 35 and 55 years old in good health and CMV-seronegative. The rearrangement joins TRBV4-3 to TRBJ1-2, with TRBD1 identical over 7 bases. CDR3 DNA: TGCGCCAGCAGCCAAGGGGACAGTCATGTGGGCTACACCTTC. Its protein is CASSQGDSHVGYTF.